This T cell receptor beta chain was captured in a study of cytomegalovirus exposure and HLA in healthy donors. For the study at large: An analysis done earlier identified 90 million to 120 million unique TCR beta sequences from about 179 million T cells.

V lost 3 bases and J 6 bases, leaving 12 bases between the germline ends. This CDR3 is 13 amino acids long. Germline V gives CDR1 SEHNR, CDR2 FQNEAQ (reference sequence). Findings of the study overall: Versus the approximately 700-donor mean, an Asian-associated ancestry cluster reportedly showed fewer N-insertions in a later analysis. Several of the most significant clusters were apparently associated with common viral pathogens in a later analysis. Presence/absence analyses treated sequencing depth as roughly uniform across donors.

It was with 60 Vbeta and 13 Jbeta primers that the PCR ran. Data came from immunoSEQ multiplex PCR; TCRdb stores just in-frame clones and leaves some out. This table holds a few hundred thousand clones, approximately 80% found once. As regards this clone: Its antigen remains unknown.

Sequencing used PBMCs. This sequence joins TRBV7-9 and TRBJ2-7, with TRBD2 as a possible D gene (6 bases). The source of this sequence is a man under 40 in good health and CMV-seronegative. CDR3 amino acids: CASSFGGNSEQYF. CDR3 in DNA: TGTGCCAGCAGCTTTGGAGGGAACAGCGAGCAGTACTTC.